This TCR beta chain was obtained from a study of cytomegalovirus exposure and HLA in healthy donors. General study findings and limits: It was confirmed in vitro that a few of the CMV-associated chains were specific for CMV antigens.

Data came from immunoSEQ multiplex PCR; TCRdb stores just in-frame clones and leaves some out. The sample records about 240,000 clones, approximately 84% being singletons. Note on this clone: Its antigen remains unidentified.

Trimming pared 3 bases from V and 7 bases from J, leaving 22 bases between. Per germline, CDR1 MNHEY and CDR2 SMNVEV (reference sequence). The CDR3 spans 17 residues. The chain uses TRBV27 and TRBJ1-5; D gene unclear. The source is a woman younger than 45 in good health and CMV-seropositive. The material sequenced was PBMCs. The CDR3 is CASSFPGQTSMGQPQHF. The CDR3 DNA sequence: TGTGCCAGCAGTTTCCCCGGTCAAACGAGCATGGGCCAGCCCCAGCATTTT.